The subject of this entry is one TCR beta chain. Its antigen is undetermined. This specimen comes from a study of blood T cells in healthy people across ages. Study results and caveats: Observed TCR beta diversity per million T cells went down as age went up. This fall followed a roughly linear course with age.

Next came a second PCR, run for about 6 to 11 cycles, which used a sample-barcoded 5' primer along with a J-beta primer mix. Using its own MiXCR run on the 5' RACE reads, TCRdb lists one record per CDR3 protein. The table records 550,000 to 600,000 distinct CDR3 sequences, around 48% of them present only once. The V and J ends lost 0 bases and 10 bases respectively, with 16 bases between them. In germline, CDR1 is LGHDT, CDR2 YNNKEL (reference sequence). This CDR3 has 15 amino acids. Sequenced material: blood. This clonotype was sampled from an elderly man in good health. The rearrangement joins TRBV3-1 to TRBJ2-1; tentatively, D is TRBD2 (7 bases). For the CDR3, the DNA is TGTGCCAGCAGCCAAGATCGAGGGGGGGCAAGGGAGCAGTTCTTC. This sequence encodes CASSQDRGGAREQFF.